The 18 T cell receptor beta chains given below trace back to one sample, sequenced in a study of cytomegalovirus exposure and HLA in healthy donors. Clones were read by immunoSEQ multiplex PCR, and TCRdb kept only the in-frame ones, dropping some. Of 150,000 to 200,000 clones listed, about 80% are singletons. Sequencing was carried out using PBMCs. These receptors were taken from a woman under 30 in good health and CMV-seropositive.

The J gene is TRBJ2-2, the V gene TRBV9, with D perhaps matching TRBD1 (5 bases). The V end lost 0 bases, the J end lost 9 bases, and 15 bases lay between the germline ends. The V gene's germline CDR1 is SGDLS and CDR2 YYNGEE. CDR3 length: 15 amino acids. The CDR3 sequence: CASSVALGPPWELFF. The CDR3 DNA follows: TGTGCCAGCAGCGTAGCGTTGGGGCCCCCCTGGGAGCTGTTTTTT.

CDR3 in amino acids: CASSVTPSVQRGNTGELFF. In DNA, the CDR3 is TGTGCCAGCAGCGTAACCCCCTCCGTTCAGCGGGGGAACACCGGGGAGCTGTTTTTT. V gene TRBV9 combines with J gene TRBJ2-2; 7 nucleotides match TRBD2. The CDR3 runs 19 residues. Trimming removed 1 base from V and 1 base from J; junction bases left unmatched: 13. CDR1 is SGDLS, CDR2 YYNGEE, per germline.

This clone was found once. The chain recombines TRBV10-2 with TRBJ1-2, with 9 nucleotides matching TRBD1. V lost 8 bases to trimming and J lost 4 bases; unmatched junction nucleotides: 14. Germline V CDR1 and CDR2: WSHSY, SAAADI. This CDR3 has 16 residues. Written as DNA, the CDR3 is TGCGCCAGCCTTGACCAACCGGGACAGGGAAGCTATGGCTACACCTTC. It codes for CASLDQPGQGSYGYTF.

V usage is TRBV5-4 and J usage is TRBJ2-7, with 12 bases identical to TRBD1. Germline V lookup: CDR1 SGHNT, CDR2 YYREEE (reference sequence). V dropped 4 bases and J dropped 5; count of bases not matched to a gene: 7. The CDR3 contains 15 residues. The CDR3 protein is CASSRPGTGGHEQYF. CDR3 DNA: TGTGCCAGCAGCCGCCCAGGGACAGGGGGCCACGAGCAGTACTTC.

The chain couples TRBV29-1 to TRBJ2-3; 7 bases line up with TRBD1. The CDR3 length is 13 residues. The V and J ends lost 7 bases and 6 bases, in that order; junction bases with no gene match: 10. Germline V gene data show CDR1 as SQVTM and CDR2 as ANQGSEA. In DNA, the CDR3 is TGCAGCGCAAAAGGGGGCGGTGGGGATACGCAGTATTTT. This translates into CSAKGGGGDTQYF.

CDR3 loop: CASSERVPPYEQYF. The CDR3 DNA sequence: TGTGCCAGCAGTGAACGGGTACCCCCCTACGAGCAGTACTTC. The chain is built from TRBV6-1 and TRBJ2-7; D remains unclear. Germline CDR1 and CDR2: MNHNS and SASEGT. Trimming removed 2 bases from V and 2 bases from J, with 10 bases in between. CDR3 length: 14 residues.

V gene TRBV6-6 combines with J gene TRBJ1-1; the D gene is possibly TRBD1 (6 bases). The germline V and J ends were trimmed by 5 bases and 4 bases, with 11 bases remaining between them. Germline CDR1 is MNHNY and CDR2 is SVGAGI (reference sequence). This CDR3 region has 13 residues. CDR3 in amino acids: CASSRQGSTEAFF. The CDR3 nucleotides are TGTGCCAGCAGTCGGCAGGGGAGCACTGAAGCTTTCTTT.

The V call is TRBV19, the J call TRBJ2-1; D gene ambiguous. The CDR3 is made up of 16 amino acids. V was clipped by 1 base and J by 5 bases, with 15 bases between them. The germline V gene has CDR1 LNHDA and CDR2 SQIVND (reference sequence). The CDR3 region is CASSIGLGLSNNEQFF. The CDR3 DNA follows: TGTGCCAGTAGTATAGGACTGGGTTTGAGCAACAATGAGCAGTTCTTC.

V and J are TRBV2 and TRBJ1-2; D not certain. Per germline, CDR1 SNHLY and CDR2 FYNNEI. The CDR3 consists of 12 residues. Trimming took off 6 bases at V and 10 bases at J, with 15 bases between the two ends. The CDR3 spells CASSHQDTSYTF. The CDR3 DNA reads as TGTGCCAGCAGCCACCAAGACACCTCCTACACCTTC.

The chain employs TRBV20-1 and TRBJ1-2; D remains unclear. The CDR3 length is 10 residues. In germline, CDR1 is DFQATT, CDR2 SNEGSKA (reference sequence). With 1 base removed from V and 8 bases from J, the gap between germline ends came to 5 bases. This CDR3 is CSARVAGYTF. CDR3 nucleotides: TGCAGTGCTAGAGTGGCAGGCTACACCTTC.

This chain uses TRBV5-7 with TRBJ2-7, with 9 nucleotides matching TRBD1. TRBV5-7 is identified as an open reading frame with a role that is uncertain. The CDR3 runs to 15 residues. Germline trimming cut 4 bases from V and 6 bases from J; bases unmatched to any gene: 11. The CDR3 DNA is TGTGCCAGCAGCCCCCGGGACAGGGAAAGTTCCGAGCAGTACTTC. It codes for CASSPRDRESSEQYF.

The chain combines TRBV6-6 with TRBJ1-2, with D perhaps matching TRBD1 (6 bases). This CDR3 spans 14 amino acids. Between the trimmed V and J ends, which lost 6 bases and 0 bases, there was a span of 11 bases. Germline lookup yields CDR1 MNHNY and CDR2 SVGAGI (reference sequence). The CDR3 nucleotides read TGTGCCAGCAGGCCCAGGGGAACTAACTATGGCTACACCTTC. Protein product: CASRPRGTNYGYTF.

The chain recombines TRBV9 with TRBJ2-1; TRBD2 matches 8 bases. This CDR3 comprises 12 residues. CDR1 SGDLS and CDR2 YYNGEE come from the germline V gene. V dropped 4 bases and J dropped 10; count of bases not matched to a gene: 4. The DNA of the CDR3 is TGTGCCAGCAGCACACTAGCGGCGGAGCAGTTCTTC. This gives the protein CASSTLAAEQFF.

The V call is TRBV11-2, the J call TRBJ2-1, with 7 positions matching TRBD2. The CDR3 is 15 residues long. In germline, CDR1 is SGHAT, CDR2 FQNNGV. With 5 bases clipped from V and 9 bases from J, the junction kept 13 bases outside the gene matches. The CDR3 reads CASSTPGRHGAEQFF. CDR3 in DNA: TGTGCCAGCAGCACCCCCGGGAGGCACGGGGCTGAGCAGTTCTTC.

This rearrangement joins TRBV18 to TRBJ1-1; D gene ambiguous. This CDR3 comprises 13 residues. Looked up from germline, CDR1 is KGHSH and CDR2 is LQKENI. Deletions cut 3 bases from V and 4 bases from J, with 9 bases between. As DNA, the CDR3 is TGTGCCAGCTCACCGGCGGGGATCACTGAAGCTTTCTTT. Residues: CASSPAGITEAFF.

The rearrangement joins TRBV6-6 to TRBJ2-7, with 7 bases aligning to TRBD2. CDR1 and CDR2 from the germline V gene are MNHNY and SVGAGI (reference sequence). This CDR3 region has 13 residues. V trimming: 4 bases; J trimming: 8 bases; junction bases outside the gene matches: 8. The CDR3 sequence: CASSSQRGAQQYF. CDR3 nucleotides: TGTGCCAGCAGTTCCCAGCGGGGAGCCCAGCAGTACTTC.

In nucleotides, the CDR3 is TGTGCCAGCAGCTTAGTCGGGGAAGAGACCCAGTACTTC. Its translation is CASSLVGEETQYF. The J gene is TRBJ2-5, the V gene TRBV11-3; possibly TRBD2 for D (5 bases). Germline lookup yields CDR1 SGHNT and CDR2 YENEEA. Trimming pared 1 base from V and 3 bases from J, leaving 6 bases between. The CDR3 covers 13 residues. Combining the CDR3 with reference TRBV11-3 and TRBJ2-5 gives the whole variable domain EAGVVQSPRYKIIEKKQPVAFWCNPISGHNTLYWYLQNLGQGPELLIRYENEEAVDDSQLPKDRFSAERLKGVDSTLKIQPAELGDSAVYLCASSLVGEETQYFGPGTRLLVL.

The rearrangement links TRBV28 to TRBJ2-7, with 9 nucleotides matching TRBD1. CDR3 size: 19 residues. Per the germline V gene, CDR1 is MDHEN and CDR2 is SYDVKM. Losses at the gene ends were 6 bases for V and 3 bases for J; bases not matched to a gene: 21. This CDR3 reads CASSTKVVHRDRAVYEQYF. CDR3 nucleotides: TGTGCCAGCAGCACAAAAGTGGTACACCGGGACAGGGCAGTCTACGAGCAGTACTTC.